This T cell receptor beta chain comes out of a study of somatic mutations in cytotoxic T cells in rheumatoid arthritis (dated by TCRdb to about 2017). Concerning the study at large: Some V beta antibody-stained T-cell populations were flow-sorted on a FACSAria II or Sony SH800 at nearly 100% purity, and sorted V beta1+ cells also underwent TCRB sequencing. The study asked whether expanded CD8+ T-cell clones in newly diagnosed, untreated rheumatoid arthritis carry somatic mutations, and used TCRB deep sequencing to characterize clonality. TCRB deep sequencing was performed for approximately 60 rheumatoid arthritis patients and 20 healthy controls. Patient and control groups had essentially identical median ages.

V and J lose 0 bases and 1 base, and a span of 8 bases separates them. The germline V gene yields MRHNA for CDR1 and SNTAGT for CDR2. Counted from cysteine to phenylalanine, this CDR3 has 15 amino acids. Only the CDR3 region is kept as DNA, spanning 45 bases read in frame from base 1. Sequencing of TCRB CDR3 was done on genomic DNA with the immunoSEQ assay. The authors processed their data as follows. Only productive TCRB rearrangements were included in the analyses. Clonality was calculated as a Shannon entropy-based productive clonality index, and a clone was defined by a unique TCRB CDR3 sequence. The template counts of each clone relative to the total templates per sample were used to calculate repertoire overlap between two samples. V-gene usage from TCRB sequencing and V-gene usage measured by flow cytometry were correlated (Spearman r of about 0.61). The source is immuneACCESS, and TCRdb retained only in-frame sequences with V and J called. Part of the clones is not carried over; for the studies checked, unresolved V genes explain less than half of this, and the remainder is unexplained. The V and J calls and clone size were taken over from that table, and D and trimming were inferred from the DNA. The sample table lists approximately 20,000 clones, more than 65% of them with a count of one. Clones ranked in the top ten supply approximately 10% of the sample.

Paper-wide results and their limitations: In 8 out of 65 patients, more than 20% of CD8+ cells belonged to the largest CD8+ clone, while several identical CD8+ TCRB sequences were shared between blood and synovial fluid. The finding that TRBV07 was slightly underrepresented in patients was left unadjusted for multiple comparisons. The expanded CD8+ clones had unknown antigen targets, and not appearing in virus-specific databases did not rule out that they were virus-specific. Rheumatoid arthritis patients and age-matched healthy controls did not significantly differ in CD8+ T-cell clonality. Healthy controls showed no age-related increase in CD8+ clonality, whereas patients did (Spearman r=0.49).

With a median age of approximately 56 years (range roughly 20-80) and around 50% female, the healthy controls consisted of over 15 blood donors whose buffy coats were used. Flow cytometry confirmed the purity of CD4+ and CD8+ cells that had been isolated by positive magnetic bead selection on an AutoMACS. Peripheral blood mononuclear cells were obtained using density gradient separation with Ficoll-Paque PLUS. DNA from CD4-enriched, CD8-enriched or PBMC samples was extracted using Nucleospin Tissue or Tissue XS kits and then quantified on a Qubit 2.0 fluorometer. In this sample, this clone turned up a few times. This clone's antigen is unknown. No much larger clone is present one base from it, and per-base qualities are unavailable.

The rearrangement combines TRBV6-4 with TRBJ2-3; tentative D gene TRBD1, with 6 bases matching. The sequenced sample was CD8+ T cells sorted from blood. This receptor was identified in a woman aged 45-59 years in good health. The DNA is as follows: TGTGCCAGCAGTGACTCGCCAGGGGGCACAGATACGCAGTATTTT. Translation gives CASSDSPGGTDTQYF.